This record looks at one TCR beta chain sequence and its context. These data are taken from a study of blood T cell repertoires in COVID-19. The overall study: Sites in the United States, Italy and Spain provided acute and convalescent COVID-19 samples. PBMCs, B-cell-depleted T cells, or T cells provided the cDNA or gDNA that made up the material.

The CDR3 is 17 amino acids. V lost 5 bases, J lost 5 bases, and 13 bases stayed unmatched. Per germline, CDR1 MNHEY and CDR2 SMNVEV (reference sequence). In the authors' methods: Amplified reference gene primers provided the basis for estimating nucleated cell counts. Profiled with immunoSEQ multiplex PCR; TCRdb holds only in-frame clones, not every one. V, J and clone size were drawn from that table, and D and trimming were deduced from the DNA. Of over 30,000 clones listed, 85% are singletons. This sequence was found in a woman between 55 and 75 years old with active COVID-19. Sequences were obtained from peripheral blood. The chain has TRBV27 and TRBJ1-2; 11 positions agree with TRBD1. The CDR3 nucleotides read TGTGCCAGCAGTCTGACGACCGGGACAGGGGGGAGGTATGGCTACACCTTC. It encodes CASSLTTGTGGRYGYTF.